This T cell receptor beta chain comes out of a study of control samples from healthy donors and cancer patients. The CDR3 runs to 15 residues. CDR1 MNHEY and CDR2 SMNVEV come from the germline V gene (reference sequence). The V gene lost 6 bases and the J gene lost 2 bases, with 16 bases spanning the gap. Profiling relied on immunoSEQ multiplex PCR, and the TCRdb table lists in-frame clones only, not all of them. The data contain about 63,000 clones, around 87% of them singletons. The rearrangement links TRBV27 to TRBJ2-5; D might be TRBD2 (5 bases). The specimen was PBMCs. This TCR derives from a woman in her sixties with lung cancer. The CDR3: CASSTSIGGQETQYF. The CDR3 nucleotides are TGTGCCAGCAGCACTTCCATCGGCGGGCAAGAGACCCAGTACTTC.